Listed here are 12 T cell receptor beta chains from one sample, sequenced in a study of technical replicates of blood from a handful of donors. Only in-frame clones appear in the TCRdb table, and some are missing; sequencing was by immunoSEQ multiplex PCR. Altogether over 85,000 clones are present, 90% to 96% being singletons, with the ten largest covering about 0.38%. The specimen sequenced was T cells isolated from PBMCs. The origin of the receptors is a human donor in good health.

This chain's CDR3 is CASSYVRGTDTQYF. The DNA of the CDR3 is TGTGCCAGCAGTTATGTACGGGGCACAGATACGCAGTATTTT. The rearrangement links TRBV6-1 to TRBJ2-3; D unclear. Trimming left V 5 bases short and J 1 base short, with 10 bases between. Germline V gene lookup returns CDR1 MNHNS and CDR2 SASEGT. The CDR3 length is 14 residues.

The V gene is TRBV6-5, the J gene TRBJ1-3; TRBD1 might be the D (6 bases). The CDR3 sequence is 15 residues long. The germline V gene has CDR1 MNHEY and CDR2 SVGAGI. V lost 6 bases, J lost 3 bases, and 15 bases lay in between. The DNA for the CDR3 is TGTGCCAGCAGGCCCACAGGGACCGGTGGAAACACCATATATTTT. This sequence encodes CASRPTGTGGNTIYF.

The chain recombines TRBV5-1 with TRBJ1-3; 7 nucleotides align to TRBD1. Trimming at V came to 4 bases and at J to 2 bases, leaving 3 bases not matched to a gene. This CDR3 is 14 amino acids long. Germline CDR1 and CDR2: SGHRS and YFSETQ. The CDR3 bases are TGCGCCAGCAGCCAGACAGGGACTGGAAACACCATATATTTT. It encodes CASSQTGTGNTIYF.

This chain connects TRBV21-1 to TRBJ1-5; the table names TRBD1, a call not compared with the DNA. TRBV21-1 is a pseudogene locus. CDR3 size: 12 residues. The chain's CDR3 is CASIRDRQPQHF. CDR3 bases: TGTGCCAGCATCCGAGACAGGCAGCCCCAGCATTTT.

The V and J genes are TRBV5-4 and TRBJ1-2, with 7 positions matching TRBD1. This CDR3 spans 14 amino acids. J was trimmed by 8 bases and V by 7 bases; bases with no gene match: 14. In germline, CDR1 is SGHNT, CDR2 YYREEE (reference sequence). For the CDR3, the DNA is TGTGCCAGCTTCCGACAAGGGGACAGTAGGGGCTACACCTTC. This translates into CASFRQGDSRGYTF.

The gene calls are TRBV13 and TRBJ2-7; tentatively, D is TRBD1 (6 bases). Germline CDR1 is PRHDT and CDR2 is FYEKMQ (reference sequence). This CDR3 has 14 residues. V lost 4 bases and J 4 bases, leaving 14 bases between the germline ends. CDR3 protein: CASSSLYRGYEQYF. The CDR3 DNA follows: TGTGCCAGCAGCTCCTTATATAGGGGGTACGAGCAGTACTTC.

The J gene is TRBJ2-7, the V gene TRBV25-1, with D possibly being TRBD2 (7 bases). This CDR3 is built from 15 residues. The ends were cut back, 8 bases at V and 2 bases at J, with 19 bases in the middle. From germline, CDR1 is MGHDK and CDR2 SYGVNS. CDR3 protein: CASASTGGMTYEQYF. The DNA for the CDR3 is TGTGCCAGCGCCTCGACGGGGGGCATGACCTACGAGCAGTACTTC.

This chain connects TRBV19 to TRBJ1-2, with a tentative D call TRBD1 (6 bases). V shed 3 bases and J shed 4 bases, with 12 bases lying between them. The CDR3 length is 14 residues. The germline V gene has CDR1 LNHDA and CDR2 SQIVND (reference sequence). The CDR3 coding sequence is TGTGCCAGTAGTATGGCGGGCAGGGGCTATGGCTACACCTTC. As protein: CASSMAGRGYGYTF.

The V gene is TRBV6-5, the J gene TRBJ2-5; the D gene is possibly TRBD2 (6 bases). The CDR3 loop spans 12 amino acids. V gave up 2 bases and J gave up 5 bases, with 6 bases separating them. Germline V lookup: CDR1 MNHEY, CDR2 SVGAGI. CDR3: CASSYGGETQYF. The CDR3 DNA sequence: TGTGCCAGCAGTTACGGGGGGGAGACCCAGTACTTC.

The rearrangement links TRBV6-5 to TRBJ2-7; D uncertain. Between the trimmed V and J ends, which lost 4 bases and 2 bases, there was a span of 9 bases. The CDR3 has 13 amino acids. Germline-derived CDR1 and CDR2 are MNHEY and SVGAGI. Written as DNA, the CDR3 is TGTGCCAGCAGTTCCTCTTCCACCTACGAGCAGTACTTC. This encodes CASSSSSTYEQYF.

V and J are TRBV6-4 and TRBJ2-2, with 9 positions matching TRBD1. There are 14 residues in the CDR3. Germline CDR1 is MRHNA and CDR2 is SNTAGT. Unmatched junction bases numbered 6, after V lost 8 bases and J lost 5 bases. The CDR3 spells CASGMDRGTGELFF. For the CDR3, the DNA is TGTGCCAGCGGCATGGACAGGGGTACCGGGGAGCTGTTTTTT.

The rearrangement links TRBV30 to TRBJ2-5; 11 bases are a match to TRBD2. Germline CDR1 reads GTSNPN; CDR2 reads SVGIG (reference sequence). CDR3 size: 15 residues. V was pared by 1 base and J by 6 bases, with 7 bases of the junction left unmatched. DNA for the CDR3: TGTGCCTGGAGTGCACCAACTAGCGGGAGTAAGACCCAGTACTTC. It is translated as CAWSAPTSGSKTQYF.